The next 4 T cell receptor beta chains were all read from a single sample in a study of CD8+ T cells in alopecia areata. Treatment here: oral pan-JAK inhibitor, 5-10 mg twice daily. RNA extraction and reverse transcription yielded cDNA as sequencing template. The protocol was immunoSEQ multiplex PCR, while the TCRdb copy is restricted to in-frame clones and leaves out a portion. The sample consists of 180,000 or so clones, about 54% of them appearing once. The sequenced sample was CD4+ T cells sorted from blood, obtained between weeks 55 and 70, from a patient treated with tofacitinib. These receptor sequences come from a human donor with alopecia areata.

V usage is TRBV27 and J usage is TRBJ1-2, with D uncertain. Germline CDR1 and CDR2: MNHEY and SMNVEV (reference sequence). The V and J ends lost 4 bases and 5 bases respectively, with 5 bases between them. The CDR3 contains 11 residues. The CDR3 DNA is TGTGCCAGCAGTTCCGGATATGGCTACACCTTC. This encodes CASSSGYGYTF.

This clone was seen a single time. The CDR3 spells CASSQVLYSYEQYF. CDR3 nucleotide sequence: TGCGCCAGCAGCCAAGTTCTCTACTCCTACGAGCAGTACTTC. The V and J genes are TRBV4-1 and TRBJ2-7, with D unresolved. This CDR3 is built from 14 residues. V dropped 1 base and J dropped 0 bases, with 7 bases sitting between them. Looked up from germline, CDR1 is MGHRA and CDR2 is YSYEKL.

This sequence joins TRBV20-1 and TRBJ1-2; D unclear. The germline V gene has CDR1 DFQATT and CDR2 SNEGSKA (reference sequence). V gave up 3 bases and J gave up 7 bases, with 0 bases separating them. The CDR3 sequence is 8 residues long. In nucleotides, the CDR3 is TGCAGTGCTAGTGGCTACACCTTC. This codes for CSASGYTF.

V is TRBV7-9 and J is TRBJ1-2; D not certain. V was shortened by 4 bases and J by 7 bases, with 13 bases between the two germline ends. This CDR3 contains 13 residues. CDR1 is SEHNR and CDR2 is FQNEAQ in the germline V gene (reference sequence). The CDR3 reads CASSSPQAGGYTF. The CDR3 DNA reads as TGTGCCAGCAGCTCCCCCCAGGCAGGTGGCTACACCTTC.